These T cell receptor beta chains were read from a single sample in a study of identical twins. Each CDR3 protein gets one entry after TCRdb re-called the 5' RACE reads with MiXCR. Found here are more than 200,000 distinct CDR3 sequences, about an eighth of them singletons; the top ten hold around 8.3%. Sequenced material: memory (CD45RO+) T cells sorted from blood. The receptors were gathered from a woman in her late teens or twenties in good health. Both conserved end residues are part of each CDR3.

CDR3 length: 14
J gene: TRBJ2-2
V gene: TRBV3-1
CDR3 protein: CASSQLGGTGELFF

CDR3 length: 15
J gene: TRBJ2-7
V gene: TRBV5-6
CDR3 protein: CASRPRAGRSYEQYF

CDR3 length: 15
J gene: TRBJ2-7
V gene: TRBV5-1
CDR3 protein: CASSLAGSGGHEQYF

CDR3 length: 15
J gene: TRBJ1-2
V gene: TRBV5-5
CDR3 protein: CASSSTGGEGFGYTF

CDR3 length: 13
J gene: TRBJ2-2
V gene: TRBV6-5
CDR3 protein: CASSYSTGGELFF

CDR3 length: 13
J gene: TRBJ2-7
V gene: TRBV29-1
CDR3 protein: CSVVHRGAYEQYF

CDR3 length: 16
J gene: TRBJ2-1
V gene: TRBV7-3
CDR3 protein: CASSPPGGGASHEQFF

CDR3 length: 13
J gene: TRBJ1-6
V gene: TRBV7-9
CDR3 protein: CASSGAAVSALHF

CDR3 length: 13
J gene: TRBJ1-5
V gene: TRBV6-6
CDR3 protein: CASRADGNQPQHF

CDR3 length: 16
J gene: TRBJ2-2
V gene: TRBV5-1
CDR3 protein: CASSLSGPKNTGELFF

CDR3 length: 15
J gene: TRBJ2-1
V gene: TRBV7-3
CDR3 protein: CASSSLGGDRNEQFF

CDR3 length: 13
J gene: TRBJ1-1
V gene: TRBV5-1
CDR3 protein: CASNPGPNTEAFF

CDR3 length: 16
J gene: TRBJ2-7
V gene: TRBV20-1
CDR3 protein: CSASLVGGGRVGEQYF

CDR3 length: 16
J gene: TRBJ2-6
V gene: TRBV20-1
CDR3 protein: CSARARGVSGANVLTF

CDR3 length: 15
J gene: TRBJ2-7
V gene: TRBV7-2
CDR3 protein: CASRPGTGLTYEQYF

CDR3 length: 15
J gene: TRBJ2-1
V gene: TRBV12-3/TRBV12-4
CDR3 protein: CASTSLGHYYNEQFF

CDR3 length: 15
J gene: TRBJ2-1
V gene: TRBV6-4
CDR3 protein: CASSVDGGAGNEQFF

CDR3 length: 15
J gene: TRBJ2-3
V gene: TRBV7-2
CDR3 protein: CASSRLAGGGDTQYF

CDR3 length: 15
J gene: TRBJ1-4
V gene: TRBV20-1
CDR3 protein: CSARHDRGLGEKLFF

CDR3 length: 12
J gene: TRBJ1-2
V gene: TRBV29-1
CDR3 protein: CSVPTGNYGYTF

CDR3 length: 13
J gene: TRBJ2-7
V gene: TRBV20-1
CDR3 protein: CSARDTVGYEQYF

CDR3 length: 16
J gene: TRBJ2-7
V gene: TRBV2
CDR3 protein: CASSEGSRGVVSEQYF

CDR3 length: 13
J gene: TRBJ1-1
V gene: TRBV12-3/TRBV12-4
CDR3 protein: CASSLEPRGEAFF

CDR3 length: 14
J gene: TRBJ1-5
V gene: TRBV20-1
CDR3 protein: CSALQTGPNQPQHF

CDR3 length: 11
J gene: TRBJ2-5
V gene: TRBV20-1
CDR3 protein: CSAPSGYSQYF

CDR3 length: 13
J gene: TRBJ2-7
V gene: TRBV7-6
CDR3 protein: CASSFSAGDEQYF

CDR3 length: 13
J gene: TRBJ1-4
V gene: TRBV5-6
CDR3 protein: CASSLVLEEKLFF

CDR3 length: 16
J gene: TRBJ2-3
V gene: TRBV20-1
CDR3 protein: CSARDTTSGVLDTQYF

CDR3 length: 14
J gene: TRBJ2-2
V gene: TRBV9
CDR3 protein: CASSVVRGAGELFF

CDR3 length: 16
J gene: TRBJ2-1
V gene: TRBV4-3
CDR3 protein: CASRQTSGSGHNEQFF

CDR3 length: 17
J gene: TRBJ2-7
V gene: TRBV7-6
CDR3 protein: CASSWAGTSGNSYEQYF

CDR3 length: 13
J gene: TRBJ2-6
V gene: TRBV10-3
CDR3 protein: CAIREPGANVLTF